This is a list of T cell receptor beta chains from one sample in a study of cytomegalovirus exposure and HLA in healthy donors. TCRdb's table, derived via immunoSEQ multiplex PCR, lists solely in-frame clones and lacks some. The table records some 170,000 clones, about nine tenths of them present only once. The sample consisted of PBMCs. These receptors were taken from a man between 18 and 29 years old in good health and CMV-seropositive. Both conserved end residues are part of each CDR3. The D gene is left open where the match is weak. Some rows mark clone size as missing; the rest say once, few, many or name a class of expanded clone.

v_call: TRBV5-1
d_call: .
j_call: TRBJ2-7
clone_size: .
cdr3_nt: TGCGCCAGCAGCTGGGCGGGGGCGCCGGGAGAGCAGTACTTC
cdr3_aa: CASSWAGAPGEQYF

v_call: TRBV6-5
d_call: .
j_call: TRBJ2-2
clone_size: .
cdr3_nt: TGTGCCAGCAGCCATTTGGGGGAGCTGTTTTTT
cdr3_aa: CASSHLGELFF

v_call: TRBV2
d_call: .
j_call: TRBJ1-4
clone_size: .
cdr3_nt: TGTGCCAGCAGTGAGGGGGGGAGAAATGAAAAACTGTTTTTT
cdr3_aa: CASSEGGRNEKLFF

v_call: TRBV7-3
d_call: TRBD2
j_call: TRBJ2-5
clone_size: .
cdr3_nt: TGTGCCAGCAGCTTAGCCGCGGGGGGAGAGACCCAGTACTTC
cdr3_aa: CASSLAAGGETQYF

v_call: TRBV29-1
d_call: TRBD1
j_call: TRBJ1-4
clone_size: .
cdr3_nt: TGCAGCGTGCAGGGGGCCGTCGGAAAACTGTTTTTT
cdr3_aa: CSVQGAVGKLFF

v_call: TRBV19
d_call: TRBD1
j_call: TRBJ1-2
clone_size: .
cdr3_nt: TGTGCCAGTAGTAAGGACAGGGGGCGAGTTGGTGGCTACACCTTC
cdr3_aa: CASSKDRGRVGGYTF

v_call: TRBV5-4
d_call: .
j_call: TRBJ2-2
clone_size: .
cdr3_nt: TGTGCCAGCAGCACCTTAGCGACCGGGGAGCTGTTTTTT
cdr3_aa: CASSTLATGELFF

v_call: TRBV9
d_call: .
j_call: TRBJ2-1
clone_size: .
cdr3_nt: TGTGCCAGCAGCGTAACGGTTTACAATGAGCAGTTCTTC
cdr3_aa: CASSVTVYNEQFF

v_call: TRBV5-3
d_call: .
j_call: TRBJ1-1
clone_size: many
cdr3_nt: TGTGCCAGACGGAGGGGCTGGGGTAGGACTGAAGCTTTCTTT
cdr3_aa: CARRRGWGRTEAFF

v_call: TRBV7-2
d_call: TRBD1
j_call: TRBJ2-1
clone_size: .
cdr3_nt: TGTGCCAGCAGCTTCGGGACAGGGGGCAATGAGCAGTTCTTC
cdr3_aa: CASSFGTGGNEQFF

v_call: TRBV2
d_call: TRBD2
j_call: TRBJ2-7
clone_size: .
cdr3_nt: TGTGCCAGCAGTGTTAGCGGGAGGGACTTCTACGAGCAGTACTTC
cdr3_aa: CASSVSGRDFYEQYF

v_call: TRBV7-2
d_call: TRBD2
j_call: TRBJ2-5
clone_size: once
cdr3_nt: TGTGCCAGCAGCTTAGCACCCCCTAGGGCGGTAGCGGGGGGACAAGAGACCCAGTACTTC
cdr3_aa: CASSLAPPRAVAGGQETQYF

v_call: TRBV7-9
d_call: .
j_call: TRBJ2-7
clone_size: few
cdr3_nt: TGTGCCAGCAGCTCCGGACAGTCCTACGAGCAGTACTTC
cdr3_aa: CASSSGQSYEQYF

v_call: TRBV9
d_call: TRBD1
j_call: TRBJ1-4
clone_size: .
cdr3_nt: TGTGCCAGCAGCCCGGACAGGGCTAATGAAAAACTGTTTTTT
cdr3_aa: CASSPDRANEKLFF

v_call: TRBV5-1
d_call: .
j_call: TRBJ2-5
clone_size: once
cdr3_nt: TGCGCCAGCAGCTTATCAGGAGGGGAGACCCAGTACTTC
cdr3_aa: CASSLSGGETQYF

v_call: TRBV21-1
d_call: .
j_call: TRBJ2-7
clone_size: .
cdr3_nt: TGTGCCAGCAGCATGGGGGGGCGGGGAGAGTACGAGCAGTACTTC
cdr3_aa: CASSMGGRGEYEQYF

v_call: TRBV28
d_call: .
j_call: TRBJ2-1
clone_size: .
cdr3_nt: TGTGCCAGCAGTTCCCCCGGGGGTAGCTCCTACAATGAGCAGTTCTTC
cdr3_aa: CASSSPGGSSYNEQFF

v_call: TRBV5-6
d_call: .
j_call: TRBJ2-1
clone_size: .
cdr3_nt: TGTGCCAGCAGCTCTTACAATGAGCAGTTCTTC
cdr3_aa: CASSSYNEQFF

v_call: TRBV4-3
d_call: TRBD1
j_call: TRBJ1-2
clone_size: .
cdr3_nt: TGCGCCAGCAGCCAAGAGCCAGGACAGGGGGCAGGCTATGGCTACACCTTC
cdr3_aa: CASSQEPGQGAGYGYTF

v_call: TRBV2
d_call: TRBD1
j_call: TRBJ1-2
clone_size: .
cdr3_nt: TGTGCCAGCGTCCAACAGGGGGCGAGTAGGGGCTACACCTTC
cdr3_aa: CASVQQGASRGYTF

v_call: TRBV28
d_call: TRBD2
j_call: TRBJ2-7
clone_size: once
cdr3_nt: TGTGCCAGCAGTTTACTAGCGGGCCACTACGAGCAGTACTTC
cdr3_aa: CASSLLAGHYEQYF

v_call: TRBV13
d_call: TRBD2
j_call: TRBJ2-3
clone_size: .
cdr3_nt: TGTGCCAGCAGCTCGTCGGGACTATACACAGATACGCAGTATTTT
cdr3_aa: CASSSSGLYTDTQYF

v_call: TRBV9
d_call: .
j_call: TRBJ2-5
clone_size: .
cdr3_nt: TGTGCCAGCAGCGTAGATCTAGCGCAAGAGACCCAGTACTTC
cdr3_aa: CASSVDLAQETQYF

v_call: TRBV18
d_call: TRBD1
j_call: TRBJ1-1
clone_size: .
cdr3_nt: TGTGCCAGCTCACCGCCGACAGGGGGGATGAACACTGAAGCTTTCTTT
cdr3_aa: CASSPPTGGMNTEAFF

v_call: TRBV7-6
d_call: .
j_call: TRBJ2-1
clone_size: .
cdr3_nt: TGTGCCAGCAGCCCAGGTCGGGGGGCGGGAAATGAGCAGTTCTTC
cdr3_aa: CASSPGRGAGNEQFF